What follows are 4 T cell receptor beta chains derived from one specimen sequenced in a study of T cells in Graves' hyperthyroidism and ophthalmopathy. TCR beta CDR3 sequences were amplified from RNA transcripts. HTBI primers were the set used in a first-round RT-PCR of the TCR CDR3. TCRdb reprocessed the multiplex PCR reads with MiXCR, giving one entry per CDR3 protein. The sample carries around 97,000 distinct CDR3 sequences, less than 55% recorded once. Sequenced sample: blood. The receptor source for this set is a man aged 35 to 55 with Graves' hyperthyroidism.

This clonotype has a count of ten or more. This rearrangement joins TRBV5-8 to TRBJ2-7, with D possibly TRBD1 on 5 matching bases. Trimming shortened V by 4 bases and J by 0 bases, and 11 bases separated the two germline ends. Germline loops: CDR1 SGHTS, CDR2 YDEGEE. CDR3 length equals 14 residues. The CDR3: CASSPGHNSYEQYF. The CDR3 nucleotides are TGTGCCAGCAGCCCTGGACATAACTCCTACGAGCAGTACTTC.

At least ten counts were recorded for this clonotype. The gene calls are TRBV20-1 and TRBJ2-1; a weak D match, TRBD2 (6 bases). Germline assignment: CDR1 DFQATT and CDR2 SNEGSKA (reference sequence). This CDR3 has 13 residues. Trimming left V 3 bases short and J 3 bases short, with 9 bases between. The CDR3 bases are TGCAGTGCTAGGGGGGACTTCTACAATGAGCAGTTCTTC. It encodes CSARGDFYNEQFF.

V gene TRBV27 combines with J gene TRBJ2-5; D perhaps matches TRBD2 (7 bases). The CDR3 covers 16 residues. The germline V and J ends were trimmed by 6 bases and 4 bases, with 21 bases remaining between them. CDR1 is MNHEY and CDR2 is SMNVEV in the germline V gene (reference sequence). The CDR3 region is CASRRVGGGRGETQYF. The CDR3 coding sequence is TGTGCCAGCAGGCGGGTGGGAGGGGGGCGCGGAGAGACCCAGTACTTC.

The chain couples TRBV7-6 to TRBJ1-3; D perhaps matches TRBD1 (6 bases). The CDR3 has 17 amino acids. With 0 bases removed from V and 0 bases from J, the gap between germline ends came to 12 bases. Germline CDR1 SGHVS, CDR2 FNYEAQ. The CDR3, as DNA: TGTGCCAGCAGCTTAGCGGGCAGGGGCGTCTCTGGAAACACCATATATTTT. Residues: CASSLAGRGVSGNTIYF.